The 8 T cell receptor beta chains below come from one sample, sequenced in a study of T-cell reconstitution after alpha-beta-depleted transplantation in children. Using unique molecular identifiers, the investigators prepared the TCRbeta library. TCRdb re-analysed the PCR reads in MiXCR, keeping a single row per CDR3 protein. Among about 980,000 distinct CDR3 sequences, roughly 29% were seen once, and the ten largest hold approximately 30%. Specimen: PBMCs, mostly from graft donor cells, collected 360 days after TCRalphabeta/CD19-depleted stem cell transplant. The receptors stem from a boy in the first two years of life who had a stem cell transplant for SCID, so the T cells may come from the graft donor.

This sequence joins TRBV10-3 and TRBJ2-7, with D possibly being TRBD1 or TRBD2 (7 bases each). The CDR3 runs to 15 residues. CDR1 ENHRY and CDR2 SYGVKD come from the germline V gene. The V and J ends lost 2 bases and 1 base respectively, with 12 bases between them. The CDR3 reads CAISEVQGGSYEQYF. In nucleotides, the CDR3 is TGTGCCATCAGTGAGGTTCAGGGGGGGTCCTACGAGCAGTACTTC.

This clonotype was picked up a small number of times. CDR3 in DNA: TGTGCCAGCAGTGGTGGTACGAGCTCCTACGAGCAGTACTTC. Protein sequence: CASSGGTSSYEQYF. V usage is TRBV12-3 or TRBV12-4 and J usage is TRBJ2-7, with D uncertain. The CDR3 contains 14 residues. Trimming removed 5 bases at V and 0 bases at J, with 11 bases between.

V usage is TRBV20-1 and J usage is TRBJ2-7; D may match TRBD1 or TRBD2 (5 bases each). The CDR3 is 15 residues long. Per germline, CDR1 DFQATT and CDR2 SNEGSKA (reference sequence). V dropped 0 bases and J dropped 4 bases, with 16 bases sitting between them. The CDR3 region is CSARDEGRPGYEQYF. CDR3 in DNA: TGCAGTGCTAGAGATGAGGGCAGGCCAGGGTACGAGCAGTACTTC.

This clonotype has more than one count but fewer than ten. The genes are TRBV7-2 and TRBJ1-1; unclear D gene. This CDR3 has 16 residues. From germline, CDR1 is SGHTA and CDR2 FQGNSA. Trimming took off 2 bases at V and 1 base at J, with 14 bases between the two ends. DNA for the CDR3: TGTGCCAGCAGCTTAATTTCTGGTGGTAGGAACACTGAAGCTTTCTTT. Translated, it gives CASSLISGGRNTEAFF.

This sequence joins TRBV7-2 and TRBJ1-2; the match to TRBD1 covers 10 bases. Per the germline V gene, CDR1 is SGHTA and CDR2 is FQGNSA. CDR3 length: 13 residues. Germline trimming cut 6 bases from V and 5 bases from J; bases unmatched to any gene: 3. The chain's CDR3 is CASRAGQGYGYTF. The CDR3 bases are TGTGCCAGCAGGGCGGGACAGGGGTATGGCTACACCTTC. The full variable domain, completed using reference TRBV7-2 and TRBJ1-2, is GAGVSQSPSNKVTEKGKDVELRCDPISGHTALYWYRQSLGQGLEFLIYFQGNSAPDKSGLPSDRFSAERTGGSVSTLTIQRTQQEDSAVYLCASRAGQGYGYTFGSGTRLTVV.

The rearrangement uses TRBV30 and TRBJ1-1, with D possibly matching TRBD1 (6 bases). The CDR3 consists of 18 residues. Germline assignment: CDR1 GTSNPN and CDR2 SVGIG (reference sequence). Trimming left V 3 bases short and J 1 base short, with 24 bases between. CDR3 DNA sequence: TGTGCCTGGAGGTATGGGAACTTTCGAAGGGGGTCGAACACTGAAGCTTTCTTT. Its protein is CAWRYGNFRRGSNTEAFF. Looking up the rest from reference TRBV30 and TRBJ1-1 gives the full variable domain: SQTIHQWPATLVQPVGSPLSLECTVEGTSNPNLYWYRQAAGRGLQLLFYSVGIGQISSEVPQNLSASRPQDRQFILSSKKLLLSDSGFYLCAWRYGNFRRGSNTEAFFGQGTRLTVV.

The chain is built from TRBV12-5 and TRBJ2-1; the D gene is possibly TRBD1 (5 bases). Germline-derived CDR1 and CDR2 are LGHNT and FRNRAP. V shed 0 bases and J shed 5 bases, with 11 bases lying between them. This CDR3 has 15 residues. The CDR3 region is CASGLVRGPNNEQFF. Written as DNA, the CDR3 is TGTGCTAGTGGTTTGGTAAGGGGCCCAAACAATGAGCAGTTCTTC.

The chain combines TRBV5-1 with TRBJ2-2; D remains unclear. The germline V gene has CDR1 SGHRS and CDR2 YFSETQ. The CDR3 covers 13 residues. V lost 2 bases and J 5 bases, leaving 7 bases between the germline ends. The CDR3, as DNA: TGCGCCAGCAGCTTAACGATAACCGGGGAGCTGTTTTTT. Amino acids: CASSLTITGELFF.